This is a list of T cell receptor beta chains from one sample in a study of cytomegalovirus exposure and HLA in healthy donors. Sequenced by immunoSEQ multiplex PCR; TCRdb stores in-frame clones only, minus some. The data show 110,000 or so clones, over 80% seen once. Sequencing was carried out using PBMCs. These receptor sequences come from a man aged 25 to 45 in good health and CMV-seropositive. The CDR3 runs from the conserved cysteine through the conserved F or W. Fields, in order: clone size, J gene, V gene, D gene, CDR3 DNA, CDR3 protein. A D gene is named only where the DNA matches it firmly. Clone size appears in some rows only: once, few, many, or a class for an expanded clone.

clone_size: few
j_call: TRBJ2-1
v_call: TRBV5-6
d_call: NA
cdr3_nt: TGTGCCAGCAGCTTGGGGCAGTTGACTTTGTCTGAGCAGTTCTTC
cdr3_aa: CASSLGQLTLSEQFF

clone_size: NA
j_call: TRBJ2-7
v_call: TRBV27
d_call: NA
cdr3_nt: TGTGCCAGCAGTTTGGGGCCCTCCTACGAGCAGTACTTC
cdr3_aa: CASSLGPSYEQYF

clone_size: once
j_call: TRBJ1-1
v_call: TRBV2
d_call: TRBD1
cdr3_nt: TGTGCCAGCAGTGTCTCGCGGACAGGGGAAAGGGCTTTCTTT
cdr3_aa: CASSVSRTGERAFF

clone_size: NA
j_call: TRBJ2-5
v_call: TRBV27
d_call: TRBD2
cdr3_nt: TGTGCCAGCAGTTCCCGGGGGGGCCGGGAGACCCAGTACTTC
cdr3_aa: CASSSRGGRETQYF

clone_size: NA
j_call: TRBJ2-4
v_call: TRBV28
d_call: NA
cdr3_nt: TGTGCCAGCAGTTCTGCCGGGGTAAACATTCAGTACTTC
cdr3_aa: CASSSAGVNIQYF

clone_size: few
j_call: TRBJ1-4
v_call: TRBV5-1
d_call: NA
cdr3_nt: TGCGCCAGCAGCATTACGGACAGTCCTAATGAAAAACTGTTTTTT
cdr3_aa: CASSITDSPNEKLFF

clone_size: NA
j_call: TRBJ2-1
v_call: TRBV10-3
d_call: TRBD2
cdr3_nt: TGTGCCACAGCGGGACTAGCGGGGGGACCTAGCTCCTACAATGAGCAGTTCTTC
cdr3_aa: CATAGLAGGPSSYNEQFF

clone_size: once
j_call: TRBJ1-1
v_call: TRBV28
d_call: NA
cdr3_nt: TGTGCCAGCAGTGAAGGACAGTTGATGAACACTGAAGCTTTCTTT
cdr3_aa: CASSEGQLMNTEAFF

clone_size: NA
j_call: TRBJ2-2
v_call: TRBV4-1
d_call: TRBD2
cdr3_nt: TGCGCCAGCAGCCTTGATGGGGGGGCCGGGGAGCTGTTTTTT
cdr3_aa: CASSLDGGAGELFF

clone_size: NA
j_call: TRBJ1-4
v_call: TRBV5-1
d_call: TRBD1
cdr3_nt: TGCGCCAGCAGCCCAGGACAGGGGAGCAGGGCTCGCAACGAAAAACTGTTTTTT
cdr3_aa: CASSPGQGSRARNEKLFF

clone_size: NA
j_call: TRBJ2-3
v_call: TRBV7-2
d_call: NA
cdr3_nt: TGTGCCAGCAGCCTTCGGGCAGATACGCAGTATTTT
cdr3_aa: CASSLRADTQYF

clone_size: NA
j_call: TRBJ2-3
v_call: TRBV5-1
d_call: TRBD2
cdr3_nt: TGCGCCAGCAGTCCCCCAACTAGCGGGTCAGCAGATACGCAGTATTTT
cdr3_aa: CASSPPTSGSADTQYF

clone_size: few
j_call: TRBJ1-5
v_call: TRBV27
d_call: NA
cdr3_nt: TGTGCCAGCAGTCCCGCGGGGGGAGTTGGCAATCAGCCCCAGCATTTT
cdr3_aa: CASSPAGGVGNQPQHF

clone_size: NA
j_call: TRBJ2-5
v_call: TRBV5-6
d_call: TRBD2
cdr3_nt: TGTGCCAGCAGCTTGGGGGCCCGACTAGCGGGGAACCAAGAGACCCAGTACTTC
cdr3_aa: CASSLGARLAGNQETQYF

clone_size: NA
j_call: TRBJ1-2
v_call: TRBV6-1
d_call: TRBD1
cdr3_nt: TGTGCCAGCAGTGATTGGGACAGGGGGCCCTATGGCTACACCTTC
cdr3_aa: CASSDWDRGPYGYTF

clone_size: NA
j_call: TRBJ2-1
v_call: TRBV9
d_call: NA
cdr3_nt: TGTGCCAGCAGCGTAGCAGGACTCAGCTCCTACAATGAGCAGTTCTTC
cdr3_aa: CASSVAGLSSYNEQFF

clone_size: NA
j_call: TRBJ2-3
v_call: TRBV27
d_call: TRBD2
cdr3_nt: TGTGCCAGCAGGGGGGGGAGAATTAGCACAGATACGCAGTATTTT
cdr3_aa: CASRGGRISTDTQYF

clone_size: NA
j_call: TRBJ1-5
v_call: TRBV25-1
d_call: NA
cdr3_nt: TGTGCCAGCAGTGGGGAGGGCAATCAGCCCCAGCATTTT
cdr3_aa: CASSGEGNQPQHF

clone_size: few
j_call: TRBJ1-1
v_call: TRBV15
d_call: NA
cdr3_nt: TGTGCCACCAGCAGAGCCCAGGGGATGAACACTGAAGCTTTCTTT
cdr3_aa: CATSRAQGMNTEAFF

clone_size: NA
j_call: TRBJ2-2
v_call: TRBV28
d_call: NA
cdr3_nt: TGTGCCAGCAGTTTTGCGGGCTTCAACCCCGGGGAGCTGTTTTTT
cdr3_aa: CASSFAGFNPGELFF

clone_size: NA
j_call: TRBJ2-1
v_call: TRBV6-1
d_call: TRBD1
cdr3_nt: TGTGCCAGCAAAATTACAGGGGGATCCTACAATGAGCAGTTCTTC
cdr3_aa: CASKITGGSYNEQFF

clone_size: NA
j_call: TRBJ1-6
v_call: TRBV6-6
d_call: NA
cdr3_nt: TGTGCCAGCAGTTACTCGGAGGCGGCGAGTAATTCACCCCTCCACTTT
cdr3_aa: CASSYSEAASNSPLHF

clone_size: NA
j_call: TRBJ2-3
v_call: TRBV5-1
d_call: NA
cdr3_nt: TGCGCCAGCAGCTTGGATGTGGGGCTAAGCACAGATACGCAGTATTTT
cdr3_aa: CASSLDVGLSTDTQYF

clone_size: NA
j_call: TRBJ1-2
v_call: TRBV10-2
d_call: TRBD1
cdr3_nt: TGCGCCAGCAGTGAGTCGACAGGGCCTAGCAGCTACACCTTC
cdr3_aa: CASSESTGPSSYTF

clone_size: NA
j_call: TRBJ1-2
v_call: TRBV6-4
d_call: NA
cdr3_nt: TGTGCCAGCAGTGCTAGGGGAGGTGGCTACACCTTC
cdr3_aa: CASSARGGGYTF

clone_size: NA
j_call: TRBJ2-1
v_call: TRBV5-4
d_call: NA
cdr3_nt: TGTGCCAGCAGCTCCGGGACACAGATTTACAATGAGCAGTTCTTC
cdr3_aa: CASSSGTQIYNEQFF

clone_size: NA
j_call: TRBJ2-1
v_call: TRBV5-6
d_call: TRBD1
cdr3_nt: TGTGCCAGCAGCTCTCCTCGACAGGGGGCCCTAAATGAGCAGTTCTTC
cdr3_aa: CASSSPRQGALNEQFF

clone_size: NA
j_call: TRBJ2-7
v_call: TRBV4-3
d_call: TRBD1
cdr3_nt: TGCGCCAGCAGCCAAGACCCAGGACAGGGAAGGATCTACGAGCAGTACTTC
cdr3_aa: CASSQDPGQGRIYEQYF

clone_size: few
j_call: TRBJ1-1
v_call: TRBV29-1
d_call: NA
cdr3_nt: TGCAGCGCCCTCGGGACATTTGACACTGAAGCTTTCTTT
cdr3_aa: CSALGTFDTEAFF

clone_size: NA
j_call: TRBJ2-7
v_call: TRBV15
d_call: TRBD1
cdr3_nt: TGTGCCACCAGCAGAGGGACAGGGTTCTACGAGCAGTACTTC
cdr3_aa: CATSRGTGFYEQYF

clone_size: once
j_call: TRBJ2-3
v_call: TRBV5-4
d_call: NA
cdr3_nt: TGTGCCAGCAGCCATTCCACGACTAGAGGTGACGATACGCAGTATTTT
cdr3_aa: CASSHSTTRGDDTQYF

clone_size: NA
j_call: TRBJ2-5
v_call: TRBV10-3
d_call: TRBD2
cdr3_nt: TGTGCCACCGGAATGGGCCAAAGCGGGGGTATTCAAGAGACCCAGTACTTC
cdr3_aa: CATGMGQSGGIQETQYF

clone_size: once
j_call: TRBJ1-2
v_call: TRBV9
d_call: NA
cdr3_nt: TGTGCCAGCAGCGTAGGATTTCGGGTCCAGAATTATGGCTACACCTTC
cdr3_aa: CASSVGFRVQNYGYTF

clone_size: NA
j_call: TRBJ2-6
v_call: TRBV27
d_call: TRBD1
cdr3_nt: TGTGCCAGCACCCGGGACAGGGTACTCTCTGGGGCCAACGTCCTGACTTTC
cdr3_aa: CASTRDRVLSGANVLTF

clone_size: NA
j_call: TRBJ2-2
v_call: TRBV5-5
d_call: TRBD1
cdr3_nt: TGTGCCAGCAGCTTGGGGCCTCTTCCCGGGACAGGGGTCACCGGGGAGCTGTTTTTT
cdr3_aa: CASSLGPLPGTGVTGELFF

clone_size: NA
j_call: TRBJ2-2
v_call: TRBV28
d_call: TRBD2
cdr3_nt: TGTGCCAGCAGTTTAGATCCCGGGAGGGCCGGGGAGCTGTTTTTT
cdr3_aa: CASSLDPGRAGELFF

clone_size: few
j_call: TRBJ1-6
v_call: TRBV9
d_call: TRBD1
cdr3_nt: TGTGCCAGCAGCGGTGGACAGGGTAAGGGCTCCTATAATTCACCCCTCCACTTT
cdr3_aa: CASSGGQGKGSYNSPLHF

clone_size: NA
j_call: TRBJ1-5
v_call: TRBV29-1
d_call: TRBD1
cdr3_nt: TGCAGCGTGGCGGGACAGCCAAATCAGCCCCAGCATTTT
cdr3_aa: CSVAGQPNQPQHF

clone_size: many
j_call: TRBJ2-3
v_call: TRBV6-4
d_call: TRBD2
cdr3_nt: TGTGCCAGCAGTGACGGCGGGGGGGGCCCAGATACGCAGTATTTT
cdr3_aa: CASSDGGGGPDTQYF

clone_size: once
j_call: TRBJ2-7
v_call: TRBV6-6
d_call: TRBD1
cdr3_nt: TGTGCCAGCATGGGACAGGGGGCTGGGGAGCAGTACTTC
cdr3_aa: CASMGQGAGEQYF

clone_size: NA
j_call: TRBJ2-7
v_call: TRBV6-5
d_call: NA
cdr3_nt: TGTGCCAGCACCTCCGGGACACAACTCTACGAGCAGTACTTC
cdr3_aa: CASTSGTQLYEQYF

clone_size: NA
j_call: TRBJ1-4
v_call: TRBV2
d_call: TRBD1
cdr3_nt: TGTGCCAGCAGTGAGAGGACAGGGGATTGGGCAACTAATGAAAAACTGTTTTTT
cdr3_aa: CASSERTGDWATNEKLFF

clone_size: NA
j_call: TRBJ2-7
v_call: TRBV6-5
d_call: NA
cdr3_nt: TGTGCCAGCAGTCGCATGCCCGGGACCTACGAGCAGTACTTC
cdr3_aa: CASSRMPGTYEQYF

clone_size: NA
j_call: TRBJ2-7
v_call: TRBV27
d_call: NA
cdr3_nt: TGTGCCAGCAGTCCCGCGGTCCCTCGCCCCTACGAGCAGTACTTC
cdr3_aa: CASSPAVPRPYEQYF

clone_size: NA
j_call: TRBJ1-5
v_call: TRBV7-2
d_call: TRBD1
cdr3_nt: TGTGCCAGCAGCTCGGACAGGGAGTGGAGCAATCAGCCCCAGCATTTT
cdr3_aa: CASSSDREWSNQPQHF

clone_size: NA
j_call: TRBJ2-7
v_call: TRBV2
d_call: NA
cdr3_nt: TGTGCCAGTAGGGACTCCGGGATCATCTACGAGCAGTACTTC
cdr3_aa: CASRDSGIIYEQYF

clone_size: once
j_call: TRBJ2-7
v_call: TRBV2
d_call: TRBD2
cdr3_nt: TGTGCCAGCAGAGAAGCGGGGGGGGACCCCTACGAGCAGTACTTC
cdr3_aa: CASREAGGDPYEQYF

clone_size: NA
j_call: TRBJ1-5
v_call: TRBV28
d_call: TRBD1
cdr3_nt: TGTGCCAGCAGTCTCCCCAGGGGGCATGGGCAGCCCCAGCATTTT
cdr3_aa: CASSLPRGHGQPQHF